One sample yielded the 2 T cell receptor beta chains listed below, sequenced in a study of cytomegalovirus exposure and HLA in healthy donors. With 60 Vbeta and 13 Jbeta primers, the PCR was carried out. Data came from immunoSEQ multiplex PCR; TCRdb stores just in-frame clones and leaves some out. With around 53,000 clones in the sample, the ten largest clones hold roughly 5.5%. Sequenced: PBMCs. The receptors were sampled from a male donor in good health and CMV-seropositive.

The chain employs TRBV5-6 and TRBJ1-1; D is unclear. With 0 bases removed from V and 4 bases from J, the gap between germline ends came to 4 bases. Germline values: CDR1 SGHDT, CDR2 YYEEEE. The CDR3 contains 12 residues. The CDR3 reads CASSLVSTEAFF. CDR3 nucleotides: TGTGCCAGCAGCTTGGTATCCACTGAAGCTTTCTTT.

This chain links TRBV2 with TRBJ2-5; weak D call: TRBD2 (6 bases). V was shortened by 2 bases and J by 5 bases, with 12 bases between the two germline ends. This CDR3 region has 14 residues. Germline V gene data show CDR1 as SNHLY and CDR2 as FYNNEI. In DNA, the CDR3 is TGTGCCAGCAGTGAATGGTCGGAGGGGGAGACCCAGTACTTC. As protein: CASSEWSEGETQYF.